The T cell receptor beta chain described here comes from a study of cytomegalovirus exposure and HLA in healthy donors. Across the study: In a later analysis, it was reported that the approximately 110 validation repertoires had been produced on the same platform as the roughly 700 repertoires belonging to the first cohort.

Turning to this clone: As yet, its antigen is unknown.

The method was immunoSEQ multiplex PCR; TCRdb's version includes in-frame clones alone and lacks a portion of them. The sample holds roughly 200,000 clones, approximately 84% seen once. CDR3 length equals 16 residues. From germline, CDR1 is SGHNT and CDR2 YYREEE (reference sequence). Losses at the gene ends were 0 bases for V and 4 bases for J; bases not matched to a gene: 9. Study-wide findings and caveats: Cytomegalovirus association was assigned to approximately 160 TCR beta chains. For cytomegalovirus status, the classifier reportedly gave diagnoses with high specificity and sensitivity. Generally TCR sequences proved uncommon, though certain public TCRs appeared in numerous donors.

The sequenced material came from PBMCs. This TCR came from a woman younger than 35 in good health and CMV-seropositive. The chain has TRBV5-4 and TRBJ1-1; 7 bases line up with TRBD1. CDR3 sequence reads: CASSLGQGRLSTEAFF. The CDR3 nucleotides are TGTGCCAGCAGCTTGGGACAGGGTCGACTGAGCACTGAAGCTTTCTTT.